This T cell receptor beta chain was identified in a study of identical twins. This clonotype has ten or more counts. The junction had 6 bases not matched to a gene; V was cut back by 2 bases and J by 4 bases. The CDR3 runs to 14 residues. Per germline, CDR1 DFQATT and CDR2 SNEGSKA (reference sequence). Unique molecular identifiers were present on the cDNA, and a universal primer site came from template switching. TCRdb ran MiXCR on the 5' RACE reads and lists one entry per CDR3 protein. The profile covers more than 650,000 distinct CDR3 sequences, with 6% to 6.5% appearing a single time and around 1.7% taken by the ten largest.

Material: naive T cells sorted from blood. The chain has TRBV20-1 and TRBJ1-2, with 8 bases lining up with TRBD1. The sequence came from a man younger than 30 in good health. In DNA, the CDR3 is TGCAGTGCTAGACCGGGGACAGGAGCCTATGGCTACACCTTC. Residues: CSARPGTGAYGYTF.